This T cell receptor (beta chain) was sequenced in a study of cytomegalovirus exposure and HLA in healthy donors (dated by TCRdb to 2016 to 2017). Describing the broader study: In an earlier analysis of some 610 of the donors, about 270 Gb of sequence data and about 110 million unique TCR beta sequences from roughly 180 million T cells were reported. An early release covering 550 to 700 HLA-typed donors comprised roughly 300 gigabases of sequencing data and 65 million to 100 million unique TCR sequences. Of the 300 to 500 genotyped donors, 65% to 90% were placed in the genetic ancestry cluster associated with self-reported Caucasian donors. The aim of the study was to test whether cataloging public T cell receptors could identify signatures of past pathogen exposure. The study profiled the T cell repertoires of some 610 subjects by immunosequencing and related them to cytomegalovirus serostatus. Besides the first cohort of approximately 670 subjects, a separate validation cohort made up of over a hundred different subjects was used. High-throughput TCR immunosequencing, statistical association of individual TCRs with disease status, and machine learning were combined to predict cytomegalovirus infection status. A later analysis re-analyzed previously published TCR beta repertoires from approximately 670 donors and added high-resolution HLA genotyping to study TCR occurrence patterns. The later analysis used no new phenotypic data to find candidate immune exposures, relying instead on TCR beta sequences and their occurrence across donors. In an earlier analysis of a few hundred of the donors, high-throughput TCR beta sequencing was used to judge whether each TCR beta V gene segment behaved as functional or pseudogenic. Donor age, sex, ethnicity and CMV serostatus were collected together with the repertoire data. A later genetic analysis used genome-wide SNP genotypes for about three fifths of the roughly 700 donors, treating that subset as a discovery cohort. Every discovery cohort repertoire had been produced on one sequencing platform. Class I and class II HLA loci were covered by the typing at four-digit resolution. The number of typed donors differed by locus: about 620-640 for A, B, C, DRB1 and DQB1; approximately 540 for DQA1; about 600 for DPA1; and approximately 450 for DPB1. Four or five DR-DQ haplotypes were handled as single units for association and clustering, since linkage in the cohort was strong. Among a few hundred genotyped donors of the cohort, an average of about 240,000 unique TCR beta nucleotide sequences were sequenced per donor, roughly a sixth of them non-productive. Study-wide conclusions, independent of this receptor: An earlier analysis of around 540 of the donors showed that most TCR beta V segments appeared in productive rearrangements either about 87% or about 30% of the time, which broadly matched IMGT annotations. Linkage disequilibrium might explain the correlated functional status among segregating V segments, but an unknown experimental factor could not be excluded. A later analysis found that HLA-associated TCR beta chains were more clonally expanded and had lower generation probabilities than equally common non-associated chains. When HLA alleles, especially DR and DQ, strongly co-occurred, attributing TCR associations to individual alleles was difficult. Most TCR sequences were observed very rarely across donors, whereas some public TCRs were present in many individuals. Because some donors lacked HLA typing at each locus, the association tests relied only on the typed subset. A group of highly shared sequence variants was considered likely to be a technical artifact of the sequencing pipeline. The presence/absence analyses assumed that sequencing depth was roughly uniform across donors, and that assumption may not be true. An association between a missense DCLRE1C variant and V-gene and J-gene trimming of TCR beta chains was found in a later genetic analysis and replicated in an independent cohort. In this cohort, only TCR beta chains were sequenced, and detectable features were limited by the absence of alpha or paired-chain data. Immune exposure information for the cohort was limited to CMV serostatus. At a false discovery rate of 0.05, a later analysis linked about 17,000 TCR beta sequences to specific HLA alleles. It was suggested by the authors that the approach could potentially be generalized to other disease states and immunological phenotypes. Approximately 18 rarely observed V segments, including chromosome 9 orphons, were excluded from the earlier analysis of some 590 of the donors because counts were too low. A further reported finding was that TCR beta sequences accurately predicted the HLA-A and HLA-B alleles for most subjects in the first cohort. A later genetic analysis reported fewer N-insertions in productive TCRs among donors in an Asian-associated ancestry cluster than the roughly 700-donor mean. Cytomegalovirus status was reported to be diagnosed by the classifier with high specificity and sensitivity in both the original and validation cohorts. In a later analysis, TCR association rates were found to vary across HLA loci, with the most associated TCRs seen for DRB1 alleles and the fewest for HLA-C alleles. Most CMV-associated TCR beta chains appeared to be HLA-restricted in a later analysis, and the HLA associations seemed to be driven largely by CMV exposure. The study gave a list of over 150 TCR beta chains associated with cytomegalovirus. A few of the identified cytomegalovirus-associated TCR beta chains were confirmed in vitro to be specific for cytomegalovirus antigens. The 87-base-pair reads could not distinguish some IMGT-functional V segments, including TRBV6-2 and TRBV6-3, so those segments were excluded. Several of the top co-occurrence clusters appeared to be linked to parvovirus B19, influenza, CMV and Epstein-Barr virus, according to a later analysis.

The germline V gene encodes CDR1 MNHNY and CDR2 SVGAGI (reference sequence). V is reduced by 5 bases and J by 7 bases, leaving a spacing of 20 bases between them. The CDR3 sequence holds 15 residues, the cysteine and phenylalanine included. Just CDR3 DNA is preserved here, 45 bases in frame from base 1. About this clone: What antigen it recognizes has not been identified.

Receptors were amplified or captured by the immunoSEQ multiplex PCR assay. For the multiplex PCR, a mixture combining 60 forward primers for TCR Vbeta segments and 13 reverse primers for TCR Jbeta segments was used. A multiplex PCR assay on genomic DNA amplified the CDR3 region of rearranged TCR beta genes. The amplified TCR beta libraries were sequenced on the Illumina HiSeq System as 87-base-pair reads. The authors' analysis ran thus. Across the 600 to 700 repertoires, a later analysis counted 75 million to 90 million unique TCR beta chains, roughly 11 million of which were shared by at least two donors. To remove PCR and sequencing errors, raw reads were error-corrected and collapsed into unique sequences using a nearest-neighbor algorithm that merged closely related sequences. V, D and J gene segments were assigned by aligning CDR3 sequences to IMGT reference sequences. For a sequence to be retained, a match of at least six nucleotides to both a V gene segment and a J gene segment was required. Rearrangements were called productive when the CDR3 lacked stop codons and stayed in frame with V and J; all others were non-productive. CDR3 was defined by IMGT convention, running from the second conserved V-encoded cysteine to the conserved J-encoded phenylalanine. Sequences without an unambiguous match to a single V gene segment were excluded from the earlier analysis of a few hundred of the donors. An earlier analysis of a few hundred of the donors called V segments functional above 56.7% productive rearrangements and segregating when the between-donor standard deviation exceeded 5%. A statistical classification framework was built for diagnosing cytomegalovirus status from the catalog of TCR beta chain sequences. In a later analysis, TCR nucleotide sequences were compared against IMGT/GENE-DB human TR gene sequences so that V and J genes could be assigned. A later analysis assigned CDR3 sequences and most-parsimonious VDJ recombination scenarios with the TCRdist pipeline. In a later analysis, each TCR beta chain was defined by its CDR3 amino acid sequence together with its V-gene family, and reads without a unique V-gene family were excluded. To address suspected cross-contamination and a sequencing artifact, a later analysis removed over 500 highly shared, low-generation-probability nucleotide sequences. A later analysis calculated a clonal expansion index for each public chain from normalized within-repertoire ranks of inferred template counts. In a later analysis, generation probabilities were computed with a VDJ recombination model fitted to out-of-frame rearrangements, and the resulting probabilities were checked against IGoR. In a later analysis, TCR-TCR, TCR-HLA and TCR-CMV co-occurrence was scored with hypergeometric tests, and a repertoire-size bias correction was applied to TCR pairs. False discovery rates were estimated in a later analysis by permuting HLA or CMV assignments 20 times. In a later analysis, co-occurring TCRs were grouped using DBSCAN, and TCRdist sequence similarity was added for clustering within HLA-allele-positive subsets. For co-occurrence clustering, repertoires with fewer than 30,000 or more than 120,000 public chains were excluded, along with five repertoires with anomalous nucleotide sharing. TCRdb re-hosts the immuneACCESS table, in-frame sequences only. Its copies lack some clones; in the studies checked, an unresolved V gene accounts for under half of them, and the cause for the rest is not known. V, J and clone size are taken as reported in that table, and D and trimming were inferred from the DNA itself. This sample's table lists some 47,000 clones. The ten largest clones take up around 2.2% of the sample.

The cohort consisted of more than 650 healthy bone marrow donors. All cohort members were sampled while nominally healthy, although unrecorded immune exposures were likely present. The donor was CMV seronegative and belonged to the group of 352 seronegative cohort members. A peripheral blood sample was collected from each donor, and TCR beta sequencing was performed on peripheral blood mononuclear cells. The Qiagen DNeasy Blood Extraction Kit was used to extract genomic DNA from the blood cell samples. The TCR was taken from a woman in her 40s in good health and CMV-seronegative. The sequenced sample consisted of PBMCs. This chain is built from TRBV6-6 and TRBJ1-2, and perhaps TRBD1 as D gene, on 5 matching bases. For the CDR3, the sequence is CASSDQTGGLGGYTF. The nucleotides read TGTGCCAGCAGTGACCAGACGGGGGGGTTGGGTGGCTACACCTTC.